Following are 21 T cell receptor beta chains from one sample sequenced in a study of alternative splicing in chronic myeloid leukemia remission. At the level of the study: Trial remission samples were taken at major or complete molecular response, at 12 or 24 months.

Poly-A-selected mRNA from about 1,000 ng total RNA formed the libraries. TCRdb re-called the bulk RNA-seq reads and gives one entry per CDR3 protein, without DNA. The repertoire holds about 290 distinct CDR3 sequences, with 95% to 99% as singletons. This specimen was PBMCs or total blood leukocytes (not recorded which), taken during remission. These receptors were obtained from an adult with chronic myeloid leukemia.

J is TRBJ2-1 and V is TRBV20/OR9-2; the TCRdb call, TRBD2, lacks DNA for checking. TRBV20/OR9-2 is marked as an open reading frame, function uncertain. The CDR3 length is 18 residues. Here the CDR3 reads CSATPRGLAGSSYNEQFF.

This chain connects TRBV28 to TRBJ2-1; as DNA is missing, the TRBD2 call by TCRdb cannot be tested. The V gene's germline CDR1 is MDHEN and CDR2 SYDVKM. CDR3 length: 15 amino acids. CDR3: CASRQGGSSYNEQFF.

The CDR3 here is CSALPVPRTEAFF. The V call is TRBV20-1, the J call TRBJ1-1. The germline gives CDR1 DFQATT, CDR2 SNEGSKA (reference sequence). This CDR3 is built from 13 residues.

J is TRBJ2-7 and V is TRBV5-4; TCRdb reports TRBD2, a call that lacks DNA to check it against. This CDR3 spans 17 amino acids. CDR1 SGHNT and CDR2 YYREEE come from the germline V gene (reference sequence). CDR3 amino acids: CASSLVPFPGGSYEQYF.

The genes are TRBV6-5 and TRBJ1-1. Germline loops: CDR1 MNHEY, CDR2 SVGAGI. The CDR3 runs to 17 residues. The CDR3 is CASSGQQGIGPNTEAFF.

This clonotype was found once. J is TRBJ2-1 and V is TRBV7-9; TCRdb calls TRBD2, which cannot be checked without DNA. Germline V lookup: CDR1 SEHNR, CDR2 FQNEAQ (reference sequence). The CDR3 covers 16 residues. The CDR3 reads CASSQRTSGSRDEQFF.

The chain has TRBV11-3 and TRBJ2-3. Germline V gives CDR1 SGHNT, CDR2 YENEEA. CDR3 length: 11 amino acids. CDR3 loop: CASSLTDTQYF.

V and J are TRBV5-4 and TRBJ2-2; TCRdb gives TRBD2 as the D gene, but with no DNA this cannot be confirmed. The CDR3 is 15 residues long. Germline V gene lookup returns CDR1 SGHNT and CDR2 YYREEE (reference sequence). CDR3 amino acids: CASSLAGTSTGELFF.

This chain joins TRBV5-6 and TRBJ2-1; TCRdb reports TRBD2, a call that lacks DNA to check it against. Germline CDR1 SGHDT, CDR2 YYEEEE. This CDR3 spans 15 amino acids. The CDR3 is CASSLGLADYNEQFF.

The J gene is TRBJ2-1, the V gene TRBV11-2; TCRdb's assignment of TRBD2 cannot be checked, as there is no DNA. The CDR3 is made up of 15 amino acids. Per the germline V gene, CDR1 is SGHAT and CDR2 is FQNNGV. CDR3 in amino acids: CASSWLAGAVNEQFF.

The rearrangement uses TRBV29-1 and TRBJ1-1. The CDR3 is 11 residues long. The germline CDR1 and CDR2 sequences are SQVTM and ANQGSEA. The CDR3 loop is CSVQPGSEAFF.

CDR3 region: CASRETGLADTGELFF. V and J are TRBV28 and TRBJ2-2; TCRdb selects TRBD2, and the lack of DNA leaves this call unchecked. Germline V gene data show CDR1 as MDHEN and CDR2 as SYDVKM. The CDR3 loop spans 16 amino acids.

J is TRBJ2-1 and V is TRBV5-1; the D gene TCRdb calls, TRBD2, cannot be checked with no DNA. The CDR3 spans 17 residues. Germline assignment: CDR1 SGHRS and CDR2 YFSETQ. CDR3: CASSLSPPGQANNEQFF.

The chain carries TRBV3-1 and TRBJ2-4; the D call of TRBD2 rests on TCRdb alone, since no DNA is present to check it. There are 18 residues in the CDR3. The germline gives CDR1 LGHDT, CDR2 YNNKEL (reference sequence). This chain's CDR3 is CASSRQPGTSGRENIQYF.

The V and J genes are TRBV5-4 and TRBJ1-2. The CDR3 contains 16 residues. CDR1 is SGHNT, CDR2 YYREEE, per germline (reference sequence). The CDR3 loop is CASSIAGDRVTRGYTF.

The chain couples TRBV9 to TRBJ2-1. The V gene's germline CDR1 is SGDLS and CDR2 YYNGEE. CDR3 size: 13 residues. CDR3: CASSVGIPNEQFF.

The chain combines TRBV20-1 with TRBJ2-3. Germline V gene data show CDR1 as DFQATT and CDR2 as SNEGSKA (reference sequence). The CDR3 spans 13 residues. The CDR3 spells CSLPREGADTQYF.

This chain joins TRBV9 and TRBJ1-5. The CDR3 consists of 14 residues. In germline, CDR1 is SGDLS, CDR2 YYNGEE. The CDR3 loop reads CASSVDSTNQPQHF.

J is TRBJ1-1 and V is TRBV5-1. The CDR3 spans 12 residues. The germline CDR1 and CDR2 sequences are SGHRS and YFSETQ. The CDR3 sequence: CASSYGDTEAFF.

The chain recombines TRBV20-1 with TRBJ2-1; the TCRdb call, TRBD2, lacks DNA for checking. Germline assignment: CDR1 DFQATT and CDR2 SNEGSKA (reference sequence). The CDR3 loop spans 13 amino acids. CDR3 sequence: CSARGPIYNEQFF.

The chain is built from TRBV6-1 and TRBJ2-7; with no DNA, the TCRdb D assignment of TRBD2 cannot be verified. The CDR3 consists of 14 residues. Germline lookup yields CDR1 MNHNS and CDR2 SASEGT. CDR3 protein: CASSEFGGQREQYF.